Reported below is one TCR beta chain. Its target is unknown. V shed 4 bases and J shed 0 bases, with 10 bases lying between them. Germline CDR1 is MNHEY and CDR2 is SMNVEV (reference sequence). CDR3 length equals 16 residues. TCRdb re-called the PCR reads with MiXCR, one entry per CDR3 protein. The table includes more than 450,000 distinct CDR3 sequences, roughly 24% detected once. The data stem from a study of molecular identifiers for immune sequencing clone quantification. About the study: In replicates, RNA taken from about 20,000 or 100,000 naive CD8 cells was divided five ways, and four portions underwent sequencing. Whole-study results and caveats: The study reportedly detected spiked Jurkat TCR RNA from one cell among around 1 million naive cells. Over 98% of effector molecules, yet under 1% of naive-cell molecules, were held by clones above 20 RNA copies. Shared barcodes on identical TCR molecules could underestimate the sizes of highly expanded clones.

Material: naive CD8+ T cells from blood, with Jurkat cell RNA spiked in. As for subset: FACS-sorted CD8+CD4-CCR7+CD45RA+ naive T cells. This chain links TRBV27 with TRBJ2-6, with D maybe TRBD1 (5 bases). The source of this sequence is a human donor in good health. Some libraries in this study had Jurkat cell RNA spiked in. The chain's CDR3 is CASSSMTVSGANVLTF. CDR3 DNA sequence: TGTGCCAGCAGTTCGATGACAGTCTCTGGGGCCAACGTCCTGACTTTC.